This T cell receptor beta chain was recovered during a study of cytomegalovirus exposure and HLA in healthy donors. Overall study findings and caveats: Earlier analysis looked at TCR beta V segments, and most were productive about 87% or about 30% of the time. There were some V segments, including TRBV6-2 and TRBV6-3, excluded as indistinguishable.

Regarding this clone: The antigen remains undetermined.

V gave up 6 bases and J gave up 8 bases; unmatched junction bases: 11. CDR3 length equals 16 residues. Germline V gene sequence: CDR1 LNHDA, CDR2 SQIVND (reference sequence). 13 Jbeta primers and 60 Vbeta primers were used for the PCR. Sequencing used immunoSEQ multiplex PCR; TCRdb keeps in-frame clones, though not all of them. This table holds about 200,000 clones, 65% to 85% found once. This TCR derives from a man aged 45 to 65 in good health and CMV-seronegative. V is TRBV19 and J is TRBJ2-1; 12 bases match TRBD2. Material for sequencing was PBMCs. The CDR3 loop is CASRITTSGRGDEQFF. The DNA for the CDR3 is TGTGCCAGTAGAATCACGACTAGCGGGAGAGGGGATGAGCAGTTCTTC.